These 12 T cell receptor beta chains came from one sample sequenced in a study of Ad26.COV2.S vaccination and SARS-CoV-2 variants. Here immunoSEQ multiplex PCR was the method, and the copy in TCRdb shows in-frame clones only, minus some. The table includes 350,000 to 450,000 clones, more than 75% detected once. The treatment denotes: around 19 received Ad26.COV2.S at low or high dose, single or two shots; roughly five received placebo; per-sample allocation not given. Vaccine and placebo recipients were sampled on day 63 after the first injection. The sequenced sample was peripheral blood, obtained in a trial of Ad26.COV2.S vaccine versus placebo. These receptors were taken from a person between 18 and 65 years old who received the Ad26.COV2.S COVID-19 vaccine or a placebo.

This chain connects TRBV6-5 to TRBJ1-4, with 9 positions matching TRBD1. This CDR3 comprises 14 residues. Germline V gives CDR1 MNHEY, CDR2 SVGAGI. The trim removed 5 bases at V and 8 bases at J, leaving 6 bases unmatched. This chain's CDR3 is CASSRTGVGEKLFF. The CDR3 DNA sequence: TGTGCCAGCAGTAGGACAGGGGTTGGGGAAAAACTGTTTTTT.

The chain uses TRBV7-2 and TRBJ1-1, with TRBD1 matching 10 bases. The CDR3 contains 17 residues. Trimming cost V 5 bases and J 0 bases; bases outside gene matches: 9. Germline V gives CDR1 SGHTA, CDR2 FQGNSA. The CDR3 reads CASSRSTGGLMNTEAFF. The CDR3 DNA follows: TGTGCCAGCAGCAGATCGACAGGGGGCCTTATGAACACTGAAGCTTTCTTT. Looking up the rest from reference TRBV7-2 and TRBJ1-1 gives the full variable domain: GAGVSQSPSNKVTEKGKDVELRCDPISGHTALYWYRQSLGQGLEFLIYFQGNSAPDKSGLPSDRFSAERTGGSVSTLTIQRTQQEDSAVYLCASSRSTGGLMNTEAFFGQGTRLTVV.

This clone was counted once. The V gene is TRBV29-1, the J gene TRBJ1-1; unclear D gene. Germline assignment: CDR1 SQVTM and CDR2 ANQGSEA. The V end was cut by 0 bases, the J end by 8 bases, with 10 bases between. This CDR3 contains 12 residues. Here the CDR3 reads CSVEDGVGEAFF. The CDR3 DNA follows: TGCAGCGTTGAAGATGGCGTCGGGGAAGCTTTCTTT.

V is TRBV4-1 and J is TRBJ2-7; possible D gene TRBD1, 5 bases. V lost 1 base and J lost 4, with 14 bases in between. The CDR3 consists of 15 residues. The V gene's germline CDR1 is MGHRA and CDR2 YSYEKL. CDR3 protein: CASSQVPDSAYEQYF. In DNA form, the CDR3 reads TGCGCCAGCAGCCAAGTTCCCGACAGCGCTTACGAGCAGTACTTC.

About this clone itself: Other nucleotide sequences in the sample specify the same CDR3. The rearrangement links TRBV5-6 to TRBJ2-1; D unresolved. The ends were cut back, 3 bases at V and 4 bases at J, with 2 bases in the middle. Germline V gene lookup returns CDR1 SGHDT and CDR2 YYEEEE. This CDR3 comprises 11 residues. The CDR3 coding sequence is TGTGCCAGCAGCTCTTACAATGAGCAGTTCTTC. Amino acids: CASSSYNEQFF.

Details on this clone: Other DNA sequences of this sample code for an identical CDR3. V usage is TRBV24-1 and J usage is TRBJ2-1; D uncertain. Germline CDR1 reads KGHDR; CDR2 reads SFDVKD. The CDR3 has 12 amino acids. The germline V and J ends were trimmed by 4 bases and 5 bases, with 5 bases remaining between them. CDR3 nucleotides: TGTGCCACCAGTGACCCGAACAATGAGCAGTTCTTC. Translated: CATSDPNNEQFF.

V and J are TRBV6-1 and TRBJ2-7; D remains unclear. Germline V gives CDR1 MNHNS, CDR2 SASEGT. V was shortened by 2 bases and J by 6 bases, with 11 bases between the two germline ends. The CDR3 has 13 residues. Here the CDR3 reads CASSEITAGEQYF. The DNA for the CDR3 is TGTGCCAGCAGTGAAATAACGGCAGGCGAGCAGTACTTC.

The chain recombines TRBV5-4 with TRBJ2-5; 15 positions agree with TRBD2. The germline V gene encodes CDR1 SGHNT and CDR2 YYREEE (reference sequence). V shed 4 bases, J shed 5 bases, and the junction held 9 bases outside the gene matches. The CDR3 runs to 17 residues. The CDR3 sequence: CASSNGLAGGPVETQYF. The CDR3 bases are TGTGCCAGCAGCAACGGACTAGCGGGGGGGCCGGTTGAGACCCAGTACTTC.

The chain carries TRBV5-1 and TRBJ2-7, with a tentative D call TRBD1 (6 bases). Germline lookup yields CDR1 SGHRS and CDR2 YFSETQ. CDR3 length: 12 amino acids. The V and J ends lost 5 bases and 6 bases respectively, with 12 bases between them. CDR3 amino acids: CASRGPGAEQYF. DNA of the CDR3: TGCGCCAGCAGAGGGCCAGGGGCCGAGCAGTACTTC.

V usage is TRBV12-5 and J usage is TRBJ2-7; D possibly corresponds to TRBD1 (5 bases). CDR3 length equals 17 residues. Deletions cut 3 bases from V and 3 bases from J, with 21 bases between. Germline CDR1 and CDR2: LGHNT and FRNRAP. The CDR3 is CASGLSDRFPYYYEQYF. In DNA form, the CDR3 reads TGTGCTAGTGGTTTATCCGACAGATTCCCCTACTACTACGAGCAGTACTTC.

The chain joins TRBV5-5 to TRBJ2-1; 7 bases map to TRBD1. The CDR3 extends over 13 amino acids. Germline CDR1 SGHKS, CDR2 YYEKEE (reference sequence). The trim removed 0 bases at V and 10 bases at J, leaving 4 bases unmatched. CDR3: CASSLDSRGEQFF. The CDR3 DNA reads as TGTGCCAGCAGCTTGGACAGCAGGGGGGAGCAGTTCTTC.

This chain connects TRBV11-2 to TRBJ1-2; perhaps TRBD1 as D (6 bases). This CDR3 spans 14 amino acids. V gave up 3 bases and J gave up 7 bases, with 15 bases separating them. Germline V gene data show CDR1 as SGHAT and CDR2 as FQNNGV. The DNA for the CDR3 is TGTGCCAGCAGCTTTTCAGGGGCTTACTCTGGCTACACCTTC. As protein: CASSFSGAYSGYTF.